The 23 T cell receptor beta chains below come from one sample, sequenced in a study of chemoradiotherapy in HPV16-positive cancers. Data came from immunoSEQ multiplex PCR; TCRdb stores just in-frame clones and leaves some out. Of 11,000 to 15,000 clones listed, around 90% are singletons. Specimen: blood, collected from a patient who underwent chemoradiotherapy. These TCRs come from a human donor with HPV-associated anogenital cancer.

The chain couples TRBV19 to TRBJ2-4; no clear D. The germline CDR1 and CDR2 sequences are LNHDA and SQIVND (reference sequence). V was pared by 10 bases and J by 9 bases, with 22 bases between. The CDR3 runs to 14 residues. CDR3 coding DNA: TGTGCCACCACCAACCCGGGTGGGCACGGCATTCAGTACTTC. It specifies CATTNPGGHGIQYF.

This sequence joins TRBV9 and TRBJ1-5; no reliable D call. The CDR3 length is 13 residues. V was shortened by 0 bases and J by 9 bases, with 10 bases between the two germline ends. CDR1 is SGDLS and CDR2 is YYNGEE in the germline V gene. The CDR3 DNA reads TGTGCCAGCAGCGTAGGGCCTGAAGGGCCCCAGCATTTT. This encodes CASSVGPEGPQHF.

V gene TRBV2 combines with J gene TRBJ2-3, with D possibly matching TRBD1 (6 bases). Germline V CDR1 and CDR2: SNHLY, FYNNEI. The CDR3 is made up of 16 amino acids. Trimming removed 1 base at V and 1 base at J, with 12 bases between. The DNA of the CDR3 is TGTGCCAGCAGTGAAGACAGGGTTTTGGGCACAGATACGCAGTATTTT. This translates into CASSEDRVLGTDTQYF.

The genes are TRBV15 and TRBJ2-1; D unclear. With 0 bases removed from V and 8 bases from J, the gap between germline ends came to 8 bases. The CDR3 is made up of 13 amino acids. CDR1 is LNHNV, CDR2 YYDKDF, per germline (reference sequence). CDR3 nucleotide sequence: TGTGCCACCAGCAGAGATATAGGCGATGAGCAGTTCTTC. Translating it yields CATSRDIGDEQFF.

The CDR3 reads CASSERGDREYGYTF. In DNA, the CDR3 is TGTGCCAGCAGTGAAAGGGGGGACAGGGAATATGGCTACACCTTC. J is TRBJ1-2 and V is TRBV25-1, with 9 nucleotides matching TRBD1. Germline CDR1 reads MGHDK; CDR2 reads SYGVNS. The CDR3 sequence is 15 residues long. The V gene end was trimmed by 2 bases and the J gene end by 5 bases; junction bases not matched to a gene: 6.

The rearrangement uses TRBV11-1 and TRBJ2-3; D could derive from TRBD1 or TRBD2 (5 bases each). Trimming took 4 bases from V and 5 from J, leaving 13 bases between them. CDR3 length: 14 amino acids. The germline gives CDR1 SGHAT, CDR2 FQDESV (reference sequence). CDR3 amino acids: CASSWDGAQDTQYF. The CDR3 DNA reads TGTGCCAGCAGCTGGGACGGGGCCCAAGATACGCAGTATTTT.

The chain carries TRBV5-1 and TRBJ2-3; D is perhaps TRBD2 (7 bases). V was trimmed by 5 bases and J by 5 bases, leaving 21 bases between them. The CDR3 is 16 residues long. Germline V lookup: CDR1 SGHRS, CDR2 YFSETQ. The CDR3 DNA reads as TGCGCCAGCAGTCCTCCCTCGGGGGGCCGGGGAGATACGCAGTATTTT. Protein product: CASSPPSGGRGDTQYF.

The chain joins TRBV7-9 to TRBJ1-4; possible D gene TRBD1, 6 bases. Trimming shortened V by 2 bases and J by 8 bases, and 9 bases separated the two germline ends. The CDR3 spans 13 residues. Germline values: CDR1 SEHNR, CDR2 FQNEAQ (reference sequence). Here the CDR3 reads CASSLLRGEKLFF. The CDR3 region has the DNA TGTGCCAGCAGCTTACTCAGGGGCGAAAAACTGTTTTTT.

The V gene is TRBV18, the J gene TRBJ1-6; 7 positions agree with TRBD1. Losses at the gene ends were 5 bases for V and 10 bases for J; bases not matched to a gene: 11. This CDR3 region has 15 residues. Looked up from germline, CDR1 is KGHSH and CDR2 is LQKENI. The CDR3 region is CASSSTTGEGSPLHF. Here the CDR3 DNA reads TGTGCCAGCTCATCAACAACAGGGGAAGGATCACCCCTCCACTTT. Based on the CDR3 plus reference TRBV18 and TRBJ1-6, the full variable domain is NAGVMQNPRHLVRRRGQEARLRCSPMKGHSHVYWYRQLPEEGLKFMVYLQKENIIDESGMPKERFSAEFPKEGPSILRIQQVVRGDSAAYFCASSSTTGEGSPLHFGNGTRLTVT.

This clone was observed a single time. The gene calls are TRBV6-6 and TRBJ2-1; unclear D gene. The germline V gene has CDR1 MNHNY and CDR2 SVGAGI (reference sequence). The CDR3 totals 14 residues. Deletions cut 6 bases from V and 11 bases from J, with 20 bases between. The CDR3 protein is CASSDNLGVDKQFF. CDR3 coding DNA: TGTGCCAGCAGCGATAACCTTGGGGTCGATAAGCAGTTCTTC.

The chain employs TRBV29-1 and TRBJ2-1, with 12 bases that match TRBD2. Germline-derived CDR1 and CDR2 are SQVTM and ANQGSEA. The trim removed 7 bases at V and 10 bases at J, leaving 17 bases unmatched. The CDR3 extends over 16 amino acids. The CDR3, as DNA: TGCAGCGGATCCCTAGCGGGGGGGACATGGGGCAGCGAGCAGTTCTTC. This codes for CSGSLAGGTWGSEQFF.

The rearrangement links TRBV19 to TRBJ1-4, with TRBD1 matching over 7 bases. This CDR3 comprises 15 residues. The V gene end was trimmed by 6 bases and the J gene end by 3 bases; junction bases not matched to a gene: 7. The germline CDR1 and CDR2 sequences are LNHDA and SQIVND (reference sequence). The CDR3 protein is CASRPHGTANEKLFF. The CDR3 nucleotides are TGTGCCAGTAGGCCTCACGGGACAGCTAATGAAAAACTGTTTTTT.

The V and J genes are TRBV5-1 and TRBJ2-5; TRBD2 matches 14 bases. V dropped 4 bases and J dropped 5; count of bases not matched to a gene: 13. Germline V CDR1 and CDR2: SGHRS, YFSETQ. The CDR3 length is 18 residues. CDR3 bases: TGCGCCAGCAGCGCCGGACTAGCGGGGGGCTCAAGGGGGGAGACCCAGTACTTC. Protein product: CASSAGLAGGSRGETQYF.

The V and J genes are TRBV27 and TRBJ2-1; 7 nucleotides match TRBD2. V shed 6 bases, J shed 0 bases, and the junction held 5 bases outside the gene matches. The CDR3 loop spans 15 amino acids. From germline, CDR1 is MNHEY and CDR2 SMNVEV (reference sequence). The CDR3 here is CASRGDYSSYNEQFF. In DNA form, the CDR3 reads TGTGCCAGCAGGGGGGACTACAGCTCCTACAATGAGCAGTTCTTC.

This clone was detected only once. The CDR3 nucleotides are TGTGCCAGCAACCCTAACACCGCTTCCTATGGCTACACCTTC. Residues: CASNPNTASYGYTF. The chain links TRBV9 to TRBJ1-2, with unresolved D. V gave up 6 bases and J gave up 4 bases, with 16 bases separating them. The V gene's germline CDR1 is SGDLS and CDR2 YYNGEE. The CDR3 extends over 14 amino acids.

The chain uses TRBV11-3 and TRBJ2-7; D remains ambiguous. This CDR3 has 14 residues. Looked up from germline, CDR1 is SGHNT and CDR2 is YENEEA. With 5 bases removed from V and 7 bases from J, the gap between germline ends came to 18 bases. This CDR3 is CASSLDPTSREQYF. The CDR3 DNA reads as TGTGCCAGCAGCCTGGACCCTACGTCGAGGGAGCAGTACTTC.

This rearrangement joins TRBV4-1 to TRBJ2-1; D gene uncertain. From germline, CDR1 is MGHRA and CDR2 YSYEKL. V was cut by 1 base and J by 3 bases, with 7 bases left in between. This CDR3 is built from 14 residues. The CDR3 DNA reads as TGCGCCAGCAGCCAAGTAGGAGACTACAATGAGCAGTTCTTC. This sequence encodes CASSQVGDYNEQFF.

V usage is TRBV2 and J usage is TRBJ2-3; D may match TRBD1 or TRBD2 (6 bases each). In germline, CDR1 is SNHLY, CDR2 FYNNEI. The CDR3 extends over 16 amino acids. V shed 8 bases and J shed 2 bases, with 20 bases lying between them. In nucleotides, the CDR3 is TGTGCCAGCTCCAATGGGGGCGCGGGGTTCACAGATACGCAGTATTTT. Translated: CASSNGGAGFTDTQYF.

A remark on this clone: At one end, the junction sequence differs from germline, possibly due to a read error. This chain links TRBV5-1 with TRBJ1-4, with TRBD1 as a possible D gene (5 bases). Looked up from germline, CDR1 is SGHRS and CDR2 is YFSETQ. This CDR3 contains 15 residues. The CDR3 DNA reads TGCGCCAGCAGATTGGGGGGGATGGGTTTTGAAAAACTGTTTTTT. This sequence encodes CASRLGGMGFEKLFF.

DNA of the CDR3: TGCGCCAGCAGCTCGGCCGAGAGACAGGGGGGCCTCAATGAGCAGTTCTTC. Protein: CASSSAERQGGLNEQFF. The rearrangement links TRBV5-1 to TRBJ2-1; 9 bases line up with TRBD1. This CDR3 region has 17 residues. Germline V gives CDR1 SGHRS, CDR2 YFSETQ. V shed 3 bases and J 6 bases; nucleotides not matched to a gene: 13. Supplemented by reference TRBV5-1 and TRBJ2-1, the full variable domain reads KAGVTQTPRYLIKTRGQQVTLSCSPISGHRSVSWYQQTPGQGLQFLFEYFSETQRNKGNFPGRFSGRQFSNSRSEMNVSTLELGDSALYLCASSSAERQGGLNEQFFGPGTRLTVL.

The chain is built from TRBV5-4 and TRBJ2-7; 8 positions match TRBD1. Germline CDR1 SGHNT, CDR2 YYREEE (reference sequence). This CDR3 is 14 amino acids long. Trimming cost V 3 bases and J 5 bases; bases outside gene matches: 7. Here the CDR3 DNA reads TGTGCCAGCAGCTATTGGGACAGGACAAACGAGCAGTACTTC. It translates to CASSYWDRTNEQYF.

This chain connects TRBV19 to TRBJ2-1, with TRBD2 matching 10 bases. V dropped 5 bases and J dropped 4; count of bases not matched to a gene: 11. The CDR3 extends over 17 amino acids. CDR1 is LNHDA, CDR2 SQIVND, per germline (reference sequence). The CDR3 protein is CASSPRYSGGTYNEQFF. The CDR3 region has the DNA TGTGCCAGTAGTCCGCGGTATAGCGGGGGGACATACAATGAGCAGTTCTTC.

For the CDR3, the DNA is TGTGCCAGCAGTCGGGGGAGCTCCTATAATTCACCCCTCCACTTT. As protein: CASSRGSSYNSPLHF. The V call is TRBV9, the J call TRBJ1-6, with D possibly TRBD1 on 5 matching bases. Germline assignment: CDR1 SGDLS and CDR2 YYNGEE. This CDR3 is 15 amino acids long. V lost 5 bases and J lost 0, with 9 bases in between.